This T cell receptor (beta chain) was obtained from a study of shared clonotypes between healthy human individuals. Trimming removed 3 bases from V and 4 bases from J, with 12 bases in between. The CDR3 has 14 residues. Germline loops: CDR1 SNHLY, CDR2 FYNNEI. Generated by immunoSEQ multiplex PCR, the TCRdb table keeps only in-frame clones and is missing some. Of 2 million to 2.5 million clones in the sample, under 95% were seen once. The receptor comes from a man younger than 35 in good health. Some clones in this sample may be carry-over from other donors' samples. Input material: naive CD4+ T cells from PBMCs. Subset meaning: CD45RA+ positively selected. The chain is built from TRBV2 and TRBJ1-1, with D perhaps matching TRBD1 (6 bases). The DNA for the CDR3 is TGTGCCAGCAGTGAGGCCCGCAGGGGCACTGAAGCTTTCTTT. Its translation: CASSEARRGTEAFF.